These 29 T cell receptor beta chains came from one sample sequenced in a study of blood T cells in healthy people across ages. A second about 6 to 12 cycle PCR used barcoded and J-beta primers. TCRdb re-derived calls from the 5' RACE reads in MiXCR, one entry per CDR3 protein. The sample records about 1.4 million distinct CDR3 sequences, roughly 64% being singletons. Input material: blood. All receptors derive from a man aged 18-30 years in good health.

This clonotype was counted between two and nine times. The rearrangement links TRBV27 to TRBJ1-2, with a possible D match to TRBD1 (5 bases). The CDR3 is 14 amino acids. The V end lost 3 bases, the J end lost 2 bases, and 10 bases lay between the germline ends. CDR1 is MNHEY, CDR2 SMNVEV, per germline (reference sequence). This CDR3 is CASSLGGGNYGYTF. The CDR3 DNA reads as TGTGCCAGCAGTTTGGGCGGGGGGAACTATGGCTACACCTTC.

CDR3 in DNA: TGTGCCAGCAGCTCACCCGGGACTACGATATACAATGAGCAGTTCTTC. It encodes CASSSPGTTIYNEQFF. The rearrangement joins TRBV7-6 to TRBJ2-1, with TRBD2 matching 7 bases. CDR3 length: 16 residues. V gave up 4 bases and J gave up 4 bases; unmatched junction bases: 10. Germline V gene lookup returns CDR1 SGHVS and CDR2 FNYEAQ.

Comments on this clonotype: No DNA is shown, since the ends of the CDR3 on it are uncertain; the CDR3 is the one TCRdb lists. This rearrangement joins TRBV5-6 to TRBJ1-5. Germline V gives CDR1 SGHDT, CDR2 YYEEEE. The CDR3 spans 16 amino acids, including both terminal residues. CDR3 protein: CASSFGQGYSNQPQHF.

This chain joins TRBV5-1 and TRBJ1-4; TRBD1 matches at 8 bases. V was clipped by 3 bases and J by 3 bases; unmatched bases: 7. The CDR3 is 16 amino acids. The V gene's germline CDR1 is SGHRS and CDR2 YFSETQ. The CDR3 nucleotides read TGCGCCAGCAGCTACTTCGGACAGGGAGCTAATGAAAAACTGTTTTTT. Amino acid sequence: CASSYFGQGANEKLFF. Complete variable domain (other parts from reference TRBV5-1 and TRBJ1-4): KAGVTQTPRYLIKTRGQQVTLSCSPISGHRSVSWYQQTPGQGLQFLFEYFSETQRNKGNFPGRFSGRQFSNSRSEMNVSTLELGDSALYLCASSYFGQGANEKLFFGSGTQLSVL.

This chain uses TRBV4-2 with TRBJ2-3; tentatively, D is TRBD1 (6 bases). This CDR3 region has 16 residues. V lost 5 bases, J lost 5 bases, and 20 bases lay in between. Germline lookup yields CDR1 LGHNA and CDR2 YNFKEQ. The CDR3 spells CASSGGDAARGDTQYF. The CDR3 DNA follows: TGTGCCAGCAGCGGGGGCGACGCGGCTCGGGGAGATACGCAGTATTTT.

The V call is TRBV15, the J call TRBJ1-2; weak D call: TRBD1 (5 bases). Looked up from germline, CDR1 is LNHNV and CDR2 is YYDKDF (reference sequence). The length of the CDR3 is 11 residues. V lost 6 bases and J 3 bases, leaving 5 bases between the germline ends. The CDR3 region is CATRQDYGYTF. Written as DNA, the CDR3 is TGTGCCACCAGACAGGACTATGGCTACACCTTC.

This chain connects TRBV29-1 to TRBJ2-7, with D uncertain. The CDR3 loop spans 13 amino acids. CDR1 and CDR2 from the germline V gene are SQVTM and ANQGSEA. V was shortened by 4 bases and J by 2 bases, with 12 bases between the two germline ends. CDR3: CSVGSGPTYEQYF. The CDR3 DNA is TGCAGCGTTGGGTCAGGTCCAACCTACGAGCAGTACTTC.

The chain links TRBV5-5 to TRBJ2-7, with a weak D call TRBD1 (5 bases). With 1 base removed from V and 4 bases from J, the gap between germline ends came to 12 bases. This CDR3 comprises 14 residues. Germline V CDR1 and CDR2: SGHKS, YYEKEE (reference sequence). This chain's CDR3 is CASSLRWGLYEQYF. The DNA of the CDR3 is TGTGCCAGCAGCTTGAGGTGGGGCTTGTACGAGCAGTACTTC.

The rearrangement links TRBV20-1 to TRBJ2-3, with 7 bases that match TRBD2. CDR1 DFQATT and CDR2 SNEGSKA come from the germline V gene (reference sequence). J was trimmed by 4 bases and V by 0 bases; bases with no gene match: 16. The CDR3 has 18 residues. The CDR3 DNA reads as TGCAGTGCTAGAGATAGGGCCGGGGAGGGCCCCAGGGCAGATACGCAGTATTTT. Translating gives CSARDRAGEGPRADTQYF.

This clonotype has a single count. The chain uses TRBV7-2 and TRBJ1-5; no clear D gene. This CDR3 has 14 amino acids. Trimming cost V 1 base and J 9 bases, with 13 bases left between them. Germline CDR1 reads SGHTA; CDR2 reads FQGNSA. The DNA of the CDR3 is TGTGCCAGCAGCTTAGAGGGCAGAGTCTGGCCCCAGCATTTT. Its protein is CASSLEGRVWPQHF.

This chain joins TRBV4-1 and TRBJ1-4; unclear D gene. CDR3 length: 17 amino acids. Germline values: CDR1 MGHRA, CDR2 YSYEKL. V lost 3 bases and J lost 6, with 20 bases in between. CDR3 in DNA: TGCGCCAGCAGCCATGGACCGGTGGGGAGCCAGGATGAAAAACTGTTTTTT. Protein: CASSHGPVGSQDEKLFF.

This chain links TRBV3-1 with TRBJ2-1, with D possibly being TRBD2 (6 bases). V gave up 0 bases and J gave up 12 bases, with 12 bases separating them. Germline V gene data show CDR1 as LGHDT and CDR2 as YNNKEL (reference sequence). The CDR3 runs to 13 residues. Written as DNA, the CDR3 is TGTGCCAGCAGCCAAGACCTGGCCGGGGGGCAGTTCTTC. It specifies CASSQDLAGGQFF.

The CDR3 sequence is CSVDLDRGRLVHNEQFF. The CDR3 region has the DNA TGCAGCGTTGATCTGGACAGGGGGAGGTTGGTGCACAATGAGCAGTTCTTC. The chain links TRBV29-1 to TRBJ2-1, with TRBD1 matching 10 bases. V was clipped by 3 bases and J by 5 bases; unmatched bases: 13. The CDR3 contains 17 residues. Germline CDR1 and CDR2: SQVTM and ANQGSEA.

V usage is TRBV7-9 and J usage is TRBJ2-1; D gene unclear. V was clipped by 1 base and J by 6 bases, with 7 bases between them. Per the germline V gene, CDR1 is SEHNR and CDR2 is FQNEAQ (reference sequence). The CDR3 totals 13 residues. CDR3: CASSLGRLNEQFF. In DNA, the CDR3 is TGTGCCAGCAGCTTAGGCCGTCTCAATGAGCAGTTCTTC.

This clonotype was counted once. The rearrangement uses TRBV29-1 and TRBJ1-4; D is perhaps TRBD1 (5 bases). Trimming pared 6 bases from V and 7 bases from J, leaving 15 bases between. Germline V gene lookup returns CDR1 SQVTM and CDR2 ANQGSEA. The CDR3 runs 13 residues. For the CDR3, the DNA is TGCAGCGTAGCCGGGGGGGAGGTTGAAAAACTGTTTTTT. Its protein is CSVAGGEVEKLFF.

Here the CDR3 reads CASSQDLGYNEQFF. The CDR3, as DNA: TGTGCCAGCAGCCAAGATCTCGGCTACAATGAGCAGTTCTTC. The rearrangement joins TRBV4-2 to TRBJ2-1; D call uncertain. With 0 bases removed from V and 3 bases from J, the gap between germline ends came to 6 bases. The CDR3 loop spans 14 amino acids. Looked up from germline, CDR1 is LGHNA and CDR2 is YNFKEQ.

The V and J genes are TRBV10-3 and TRBJ2-5; D is unclear. Germline CDR1 and CDR2: ENHRY and SYGVKD. V lost 4 bases and J 5 bases, leaving 14 bases between the germline ends. CDR3 length: 14 amino acids. In DNA form, the CDR3 reads TGTGCCATCAGTGCGGCGAGAGAATCGGAGACCCAGTACTTC. Its protein is CAISAARESETQYF.

The chain uses TRBV20-1 and TRBJ1-5; no firm D call. The germline V gene has CDR1 DFQATT and CDR2 SNEGSKA (reference sequence). CDR3 length: 15 residues. V was trimmed by 0 bases and J by 6 bases, leaving 15 bases between them. The CDR3 loop reads CSARDTGKNVQPQHF. In DNA, the CDR3 is TGCAGTGCTAGAGATACCGGAAAAAATGTTCAGCCCCAGCATTTT.

The chain is built from TRBV4-1 and TRBJ2-1, with D possibly matching TRBD1 (5 bases). Between the trimmed V and J ends, which lost 1 base and 11 bases, there was a span of 9 bases. CDR1 and CDR2 (germline): MGHRA, YSYEKL. CDR3 size: 12 residues. Written as DNA, the CDR3 is TGCGCCAGCAGCCAAGGAAGGGGTAAGCAGTTCTTC. Amino acid sequence: CASSQGRGKQFF.

This clonotype has a single count. This sequence joins TRBV20-1 and TRBJ2-2, with D possibly TRBD1 on 6 matching bases. This CDR3 is 13 amino acids long. Germline CDR1 DFQATT, CDR2 SNEGSKA (reference sequence). The V gene lost 4 bases and the J gene lost 1 base, with 7 bases spanning the gap. CDR3: CSATRGNTGELFF. The DNA for the CDR3 is TGCAGTGCTACCAGGGGGAACACCGGGGAGCTGTTTTTT.

The V and J genes are TRBV6-2 or TRBV6-3 and TRBJ2-7; 8 positions match TRBD1. Germline V gene sequence: CDR1 MNHEY, CDR2 SVGEGT. V shed 7 bases and J 4 bases; nucleotides not matched to a gene: 6. The CDR3 is 13 amino acids. The CDR3, as DNA: TGTGCCAGCAAATCCAGGGGGCTTTACGAGCAGTACTTC. This codes for CASKSRGLYEQYF.

The V and J genes are TRBV29-1 and TRBJ2-7; 10 positions match TRBD1. CDR3 length equals 12 residues. Unmatched junction bases numbered 2, after V lost 6 bases and J lost 3 bases. Germline V lookup: CDR1 SQVTM, CDR2 ANQGSEA. The CDR3 is CSVDRGNYEQYF. The CDR3, as DNA: TGCAGCGTGGACAGGGGGAACTACGAGCAGTACTTC.

The chain couples TRBV7-2 to TRBJ1-2; 8 nucleotides match TRBD1. The CDR3 covers 16 residues. V lost 5 bases to trimming and J lost 4 bases; unmatched junction nucleotides: 12. Germline CDR1 is SGHTA and CDR2 is FQGNSA. The CDR3 DNA sequence: TGTGCCAGCAGCCTGACAGGGGCCGGCGCGAGCTATGGCTACACCTTC. Translating it yields CASSLTGAGASYGYTF.

This chain uses TRBV30 with TRBJ2-1, with a weak D call TRBD1 (5 bases). The V gene's germline CDR1 is GTSNPN and CDR2 SVGIG (reference sequence). The CDR3 sequence is 15 residues long. Trimming stripped 1 base from V and 4 bases from J, with 14 bases between. The CDR3 protein is CAWSGGRGQYNEQFF. The CDR3 DNA is TGTGCCTGGAGTGGGGGTAGGGGCCAATACAATGAGCAGTTCTTC. Using reference TRBV30 and TRBJ2-1 for the parts outside the CDR3, the full variable domain is SQTIHQWPATLVQPVGSPLSLECTVEGTSNPNLYWYRQAAGRGLQLLFYSVGIGQISSEVPQNLSASRPQDRQFILSSKKLLLSDSGFYLCAWSGGRGQYNEQFFGPGTRLTVL.

The chain carries TRBV5-1 and TRBJ2-3; TRBD2 agrees at 9 bases. The CDR3 extends over 15 amino acids. Germline values: CDR1 SGHRS, CDR2 YFSETQ. The V segment lost 2 bases and the J segment 2 bases; nucleotides outside the gene matches: 3. Here the CDR3 reads CASSFSGSPTDTQYF. CDR3 DNA: TGCGCCAGCAGCTTTAGCGGGAGCCCCACAGATACGCAGTATTTT.

The chain links TRBV7-9 to TRBJ2-2, with D perhaps TRBD2 (6 bases). Germline V lookup: CDR1 SEHNR, CDR2 FQNEAQ (reference sequence). Trimming shortened V by 5 bases and J by 5 bases, and 15 bases separated the two germline ends. This CDR3 spans 15 amino acids. This CDR3 reads CASSRGGRHTGELFF. The DNA for the CDR3 is TGTGCCAGCAGCAGAGGAGGGCGGCATACCGGGGAGCTGTTTTTT. The full variable domain, rest sourced from reference TRBV7-9 and TRBJ2-2, is DTGVSQNPRHKITKRGQNVTFRCDPISEHNRLYWYRQTLGQGPEFLTYFQNEAQLEKSRLLSDRFSAERPKGSFSTLEIQRTEQGDSAMYLCASSRGGRHTGELFFGEGSRLTVL.

This chain joins TRBV28 and TRBJ2-1; the D call may be TRBD1 or TRBD2 (7 bases each). Germline V gene sequence: CDR1 MDHEN, CDR2 SYDVKM. There are 15 residues in the CDR3. Trimming cost V 4 bases and J 9 bases, with 19 bases left between them. The CDR3 DNA is TGTGCCAGCAGTTCGGTCAGGGGGGGGGGCTTTGAGCAGTTCTTC. It encodes CASSSVRGGGFEQFF.

This sequence joins TRBV4-3 and TRBJ2-3; TRBD2 might be the D (6 bases). Germline CDR1 reads LGHNA; CDR2 reads YSLEER. The CDR3 runs to 13 residues. Trimming left V 4 bases short and J 2 bases short, with 7 bases between. The CDR3 DNA is TGCGCCAGCAGCCGGGGGGACACAGATACGCAGTATTTT. As protein: CASSRGDTDTQYF.

CDR3 amino acids: CASRPTGYGTEIYEQYF. CDR3 DNA sequence: TGTGCCAGCAGGCCGACAGGGTATGGGACTGAAATTTACGAGCAGTACTTC. The chain uses TRBV6-6 and TRBJ2-7; tentatively, D is TRBD1 (7 bases). The CDR3 loop spans 17 amino acids. Trimming removed 6 bases from V and 4 bases from J, with 25 bases in between. Germline loops: CDR1 MNHNY, CDR2 SVGAGI (reference sequence).